One T cell receptor beta chain is described in this entry. The antigen is not known. Through Arm-PCR of CDR3 regions and iRepertoire HTBI primers, TCR beta libraries were built. TCRdb fed the multiplex PCR reads into MiXCR, producing one record per CDR3 protein. The repertoire holds 420,000 or so distinct CDR3 sequences, with about 25% as singletons. The V gene's germline CDR1 is SNHLY and CDR2 FYNNEI. The CDR3 runs 15 residues. V lost 4 bases and J 6 bases, leaving 16 bases between the germline ends. Noted time point: persistent/refractory GD, antithyroid drugs over 5 years with positive TRAb. PBMC RNA served as the TCR library source. This sample stems from a study of regulatory T cells in long-lasting Graves disease. General study points: Persistent disease preferred TRBV28, TRBJ1-2 and TRBJ2-5. Persistent cases of Graves' showed reduced TCR diversity relative to newly diagnosed patients.

The source was peripheral blood mononuclear cells (PBMCs), collected when the disease was refractory, from a patient treated with antithyroid drugs. The TCR comes from a female donor with Graves disease. The chain is built from TRBV2 and TRBJ2-1, with D uncertain. CDR3 nucleotide sequence: TGTGCCAGCAGTGCTGGCCCGGCCGCGGTCAATGAGCAGTTCTTC. Residues: CASSAGPAAVNEQFF.